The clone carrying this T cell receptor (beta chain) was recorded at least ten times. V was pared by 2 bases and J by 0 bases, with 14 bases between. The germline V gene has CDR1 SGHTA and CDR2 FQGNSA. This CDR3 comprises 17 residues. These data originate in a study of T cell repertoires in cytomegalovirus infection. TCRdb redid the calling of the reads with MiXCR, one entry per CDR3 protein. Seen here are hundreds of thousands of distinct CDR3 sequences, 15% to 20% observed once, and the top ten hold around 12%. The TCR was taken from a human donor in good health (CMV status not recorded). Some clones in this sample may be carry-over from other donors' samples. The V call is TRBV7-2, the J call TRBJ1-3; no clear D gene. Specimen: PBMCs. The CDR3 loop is CASSLIGVADSGNTIYF. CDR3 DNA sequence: TGTGCCAGCAGCTTAATCGGGGTAGCTGACTCTGGAAACACCATATATTTT.